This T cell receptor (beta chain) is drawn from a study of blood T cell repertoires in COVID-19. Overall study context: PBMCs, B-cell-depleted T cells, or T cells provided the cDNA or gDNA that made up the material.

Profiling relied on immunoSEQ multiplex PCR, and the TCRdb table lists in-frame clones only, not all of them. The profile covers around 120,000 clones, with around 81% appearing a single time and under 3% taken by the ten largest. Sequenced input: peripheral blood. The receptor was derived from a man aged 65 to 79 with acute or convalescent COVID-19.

This CDR3 reads CATSDLRSSLGYNEQFF. CDR3 coding DNA: TGTGCCACCAGTGATTTAAGATCTAGCCTTGGCTACAATGAGCAGTTCTTC. The chain links TRBV24-1 to TRBJ2-1, with a tentative D call TRBD2 (5 bases). V was clipped by 1 base and J by 3 bases, with 15 bases between them. The germline V gene encodes CDR1 KGHDR and CDR2 SFDVKD. CDR3 size: 17 residues.